One sample yielded the 16 T cell receptor beta chains listed below, sequenced in a study of CD8 T cells in Susac syndrome. When the RNA was reverse transcribed, random hexamers were used with an input of roughly 0.45 to 1 ug. From the immunoSEQ multiplex PCR reads, TCRdb called clonotypes with MiXCR, one entry per CDR3 protein. The data hold over 70,000 distinct CDR3 sequences, with about 96% observed a single time. The sequenced material came from CD8+ T cells from PBMCs. The receptors stem from a human donor with Susac syndrome.

The chain joins TRBV4-1 to TRBJ2-3; the match to TRBD2 covers 11 bases. Germline V gene data show CDR1 as MGHRA and CDR2 as YSYEKL. CDR3 length: 16 residues. With V trimmed by 7 bases and J by 5 bases, 11 bases remained unmatched. CDR3: CASTPNSGGAEDTQYF. For the CDR3, the DNA is TGCGCCAGCACCCCGAATAGCGGGGGGGCGGAAGATACGCAGTATTTT.

This clonotype has just one count. The rearrangement uses TRBV20-1 and TRBJ2-6; D is unresolved. V lost 3 bases, J lost 2 bases, and 11 bases lay in between. The CDR3 covers 15 residues. Germline V gives CDR1 DFQATT, CDR2 SNEGSKA (reference sequence). The CDR3: CSASTFAAGANVLTF. The CDR3 region has the DNA TGCAGTGCTAGTACATTTGCGGCTGGGGCCAACGTCCTGACTTTC.

The rearrangement links TRBV10-3 to TRBJ2-7, with D unclear. V was trimmed by 3 bases and J by 2 bases, leaving 20 bases between them. This CDR3 is 17 amino acids long. Germline-derived CDR1 and CDR2 are ENHRY and SYGVKD. CDR3 protein: CAISDGPRQASTYEQYF. The CDR3 bases are TGTGCCATCAGTGATGGCCCCAGGCAGGCCAGCACCTACGAGCAGTACTTC.

This sequence joins TRBV20-1 and TRBJ1-4; no reliable D call. CDR1 DFQATT and CDR2 SNEGSKA come from the germline V gene (reference sequence). Trimming cost V 6 bases and J 5 bases, with 13 bases left between them. CDR3 length: 13 residues. The DNA for the CDR3 is TGCAGTGCCACCGACGGCCTCAATGAAAAACTGTTTTTT. It is translated as CSATDGLNEKLFF.

This rearrangement joins TRBV29-1 to TRBJ1-2, with no clear D. This CDR3 has 15 residues. The germline V and J ends were trimmed by 8 bases and 0 bases, with 19 bases remaining between them. Looked up from germline, CDR1 is SQVTM and CDR2 is ANQGSEA. DNA of the CDR3: TGCAGCCCCACCGACGGGCAGCAAGCTAACTATGGCTACACCTTC. This encodes CSPTDGQQANYGYTF.

The chain couples TRBV24-1 to TRBJ2-1, with D perhaps matching TRBD1 (5 bases). The CDR3 runs to 13 residues. CDR1 is KGHDR and CDR2 is SFDVKD in the germline V gene. V lost 5 bases, J lost 8 bases, and 12 bases lay in between. CDR3 in amino acids: CATSAGQGDEQFF. The CDR3 bases are TGTGCCACCAGTGCAGGTCAGGGTGATGAGCAGTTCTTC.

CDR3 sequence (DNA): TGTGCCTGGATTGGGGGTAGGACTGAAGCTTTCTTT. This encodes CAWIGGRTEAFF. The chain links TRBV30 to TRBJ1-1; D perhaps matches TRBD1 (5 bases). This CDR3 region has 12 residues. Germline CDR1 is GTSNPN and CDR2 is SVGIG (reference sequence). V was trimmed by 4 bases and J by 5 bases, leaving 11 bases between them.

The CDR3 loop reads CASQGRVRSNQPQHF. The CDR3 nucleotides are TGTGCCAGCCAAGGGAGGGTAAGGAGCAATCAGCCCCAGCATTTT. The chain recombines TRBV2 with TRBJ1-5; D remains ambiguous. The CDR3 loop spans 15 amino acids. Germline loops: CDR1 SNHLY, CDR2 FYNNEI. Trimming stripped 8 bases from V and 1 base from J, with 15 bases between.

This chain links TRBV9 with TRBJ2-1; D call uncertain. The CDR3 sequence is 15 residues long. V was cut by 4 bases and J by 5 bases, with 16 bases left in between. The germline V gene encodes CDR1 SGDLS and CDR2 YYNGEE. The CDR3 DNA is TGTGCCAGCAGCCCTTTAACCAGTGGTAACAATGAGCAGTTCTTC. It encodes CASSPLTSGNNEQFF.

The genes are TRBV30 and TRBJ2-7, with 7 bases matching TRBD1. Losses at the gene ends were 4 bases for V and 3 bases for J; bases not matched to a gene: 6. Germline V gene data show CDR1 as GTSNPN and CDR2 as SVGIG (reference sequence). The CDR3 consists of 13 residues. CDR3 amino acids: CAWNRQGYYEQYF. The CDR3 DNA reads as TGTGCCTGGAATCGACAGGGTTACTACGAGCAGTACTTC.

V usage is TRBV20-1 and J usage is TRBJ1-2, with no clear D. This CDR3 has 14 amino acids. The V gene's germline CDR1 is DFQATT and CDR2 SNEGSKA (reference sequence). V gave up 3 bases and J gave up 1 base, with 12 bases separating them. CDR3 sequence (DNA): TGCAGTGCTAGGGACCAACTTAATAACTATGGCTACACCTTC. This gives the protein CSARDQLNNYGYTF.

In its sample, this clonotype was seen once. The V call is TRBV6-2 or TRBV6-3, the J call TRBJ1-5; TRBD1 is a possible D gene (5 bases). V lost 4 bases, J lost 11 bases, and 15 bases lay in between. The CDR3 is 13 residues long. Per the germline V gene, CDR1 is MNHEY and CDR2 is SVGEGT. CDR3 sequence: CASSSPTRGAQHF. CDR3 DNA sequence: TGTGCCAGCAGTTCACCCACGAGGGGAGCCCAGCATTTT.

The chain is built from TRBV9 and TRBJ1-6; unclear D gene. Germline V gives CDR1 SGDLS, CDR2 YYNGEE. Trimming took off 0 bases at V and 7 bases at J, with 11 bases between the two ends. The CDR3 is made up of 15 amino acids. DNA of the CDR3: TGTGCCAGCAGCGTAGTAGACCTTAGCAATTCACCCCTCCACTTT. Translation gives CASSVVDLSNSPLHF.

The chain has TRBV18 and TRBJ1-2, with a weak D call TRBD1 (5 bases). The ends were cut back, 3 bases at V and 0 bases at J, with 20 bases in the middle. This CDR3 has 18 residues. CDR1 is KGHSH, CDR2 LQKENI, per germline. The CDR3 reads CASSPLRGSETTNYGYTF. CDR3 nucleotide sequence: TGTGCCAGCTCACCGCTCCGGGGCAGCGAGACGACTAACTATGGCTACACCTTC.

This chain uses TRBV3-1 with TRBJ1-6, with 8 positions matching TRBD1. The CDR3 loop spans 14 amino acids. CDR1 is LGHDT, CDR2 YNNKEL, per germline (reference sequence). V was pared by 6 bases and J by 7 bases, with 5 bases of the junction left unmatched. The CDR3 DNA reads as TGTGCCAGCAGTCTGGACAGGGAGAATTCACCCCTCCACTTT. This sequence encodes CASSLDRENSPLHF.

V gene TRBV7-8 combines with J gene TRBJ1-6; no clear D gene. Germline lookup yields CDR1 SGHVS and CDR2 FQNEAQ. V lost 5 bases and J lost 14, with 13 bases in between. The length of the CDR3 is 12 residues. The DNA for the CDR3 is TGTGCCAGCAGCCTAATGATGATCACCCTCCACTTT. Protein: CASSLMMITLHF.